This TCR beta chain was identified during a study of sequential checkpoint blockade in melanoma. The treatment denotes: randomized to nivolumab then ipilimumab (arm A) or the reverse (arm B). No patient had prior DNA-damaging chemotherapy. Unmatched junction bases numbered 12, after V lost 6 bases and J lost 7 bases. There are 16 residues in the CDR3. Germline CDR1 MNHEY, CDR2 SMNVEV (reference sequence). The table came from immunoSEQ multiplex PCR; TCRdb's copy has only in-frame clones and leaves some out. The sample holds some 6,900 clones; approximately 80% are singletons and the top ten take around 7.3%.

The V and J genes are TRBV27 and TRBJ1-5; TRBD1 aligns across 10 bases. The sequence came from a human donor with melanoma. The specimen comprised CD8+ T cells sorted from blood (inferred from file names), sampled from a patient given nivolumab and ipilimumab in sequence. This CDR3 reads CASRPYRDRGYQPQHF. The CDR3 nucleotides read TGTGCCAGCAGACCCTACCGGGACAGGGGATACCAGCCCCAGCATTTT.